The entry below describes one T cell receptor (beta chain). The source of the sample is a study of PD-1 blockade in mismatch repair-deficient tumors. As for the study in general: All were previously treated, progressing patients with eleven to twelve mismatch repair-deficient cancer types.

Germline assignment: CDR1 SEHNR and CDR2 FQNEAQ (reference sequence). Trimming removed 4 bases at V and 1 base at J, with 9 bases between. This CDR3 is 14 amino acids long. This table comes from immunoSEQ multiplex PCR, and its TCRdb copy is limited to in-frame clones, with some not included. The sample has about 15,000 clones; approximately 84% are singletons. The chain is built from TRBV7-9 and TRBJ2-3; D ambiguous. Material: PBMCs, obtained before pembrolizumab treatment. The sequence was collected from an adult with mismatch repair-deficient cancer. The CDR3 coding sequence is TGTGCCAGCAGCTGGGCACATCGCACAGATACGCAGTATTTT. Translated: CASSWAHRTDTQYF. Based on the CDR3 plus reference TRBV7-9 and TRBJ2-3, the full variable domain is DTGVSQNPRHKITKRGQNVTFRCDPISEHNRLYWYRQTLGQGPEFLTYFQNEAQLEKSRLLSDRFSAERPKGSFSTLEIQRTEQGDSAMYLCASSWAHRTDTQYFGPGTRLTVL.